A selection of T cell receptor beta chains follows, all from one sample in a study of cytomegalovirus exposure and HLA in healthy donors. The repertoire was sequenced with immunoSEQ multiplex PCR; TCRdb's copy has only in-frame clones and lacks some. This sample yields approximately 64,000 clones, of which around four fifths are seen a single time; around 5.1% belongs to the top ten. The material sequenced was PBMCs. The receptors derive from a male donor in good health and CMV-seropositive. Both conserved end residues are part of each CDR3. The order of the fields is clone size, J gene, V gene, CDR3 protein. Only some rows state a clone size, as once, few, many or a class for expanded clones.

size: .; J: TRBJ1-5; V: TRBV30; CDR3: CAWGGQNNQPQHF
size: .; J: TRBJ2-7; V: TRBV6-1; CDR3: CASSEGTGIFYYEQYF
size: .; J: TRBJ1-1; V: TRBV29-1; CDR3: CSVEVELNTEAFF
size: .; J: TRBJ1-2; V: TRBV4-1; CDR3: CASSQEARVSGYTF
size: once; J: TRBJ2-1; V: TRBV7-6; CDR3: CASSLGGVYNEQFF
size: .; J: TRBJ2-5; V: TRBV7-9; CDR3: CASTQEASGGLGETQYF
size: .; J: TRBJ1-5; V: TRBV28; CDR3: CASSQPTPGQNQPQHF
size: .; J: TRBJ1-1; V: TRBV11-3; CDR3: CASSLRADAFF
size: .; J: TRBJ2-7; V: TRBV5-6; CDR3: CASSLDRGFYEQYF
size: .; J: TRBJ1-6; V: TRBV5-5; CDR3: CASSSIVRTMNNSPLHF
size: once; J: TRBJ2-7; V: TRBV5-1; CDR3: CASSLGQGRTDEQYF
size: .; J: TRBJ2-7; V: TRBV28; CDR3: CASSHGQGMIYEQYF
size: .; J: TRBJ2-5; V: TRBV5-1; CDR3: CASSLVRGGTQYF
size: .; J: TRBJ1-2; V: TRBV7-2; CDR3: CASSRTGTGLYGYTF
size: .; J: TRBJ1-6; V: TRBV6-5; CDR3: CASSYSQLYSPLHF
size: few; J: TRBJ2-7; V: TRBV5-6; CDR3: CASSSYARTGTYEQYF
size: .; J: TRBJ2-5; V: TRBV7-9; CDR3: CASSTLHRVTETQYF
size: .; J: TRBJ1-6; V: TRBV28; CDR3: CASSFSSTGGARSPLHF
size: few; J: TRBJ1-1; V: TRBV19; CDR3: CASSIGAEGFTEAFF
size: .; J: TRBJ2-2; V: TRBV7-8; CDR3: CASSFGGLNTGELFF
size: .; J: TRBJ1-1; V: TRBV29-1; CDR3: CSVEDDQGNTEAFF
size: .; J: TRBJ2-3; V: TRBV5-4; CDR3: CASSFKERISTDTQYF
size: .; J: TRBJ1-1; V: TRBV6-1; CDR3: CASSVGHLMNTEAFF
size: .; J: TRBJ2-7; V: TRBV12-5; CDR3: CASGLTSGIPYEQYF
size: .; J: TRBJ1-2; V: TRBV2; CDR3: CASSEAPGVLGGYTF
size: .; J: TRBJ2-2; V: TRBV4-1; CDR3: CASSQGEGYTGELFF
size: few; J: TRBJ1-2; V: TRBV7-8; CDR3: CASSLNEGDYGYTF
size: .; J: TRBJ2-1; V: TRBV11-2; CDR3: CASSLDLWTRAYNEQFF
size: .; J: TRBJ1-1; V: TRBV2; CDR3: CASSGQGADTEAFF
size: .; J: TRBJ2-5; V: TRBV5-4; CDR3: CASIGGDQETQYF
size: .; J: TRBJ1-3; V: TRBV28; CDR3: CASKDRSPGNTIYF
size: few; J: TRBJ1-1; V: TRBV6-5; CDR3: CASSGHSNTEAFF
size: .; J: TRBJ2-1; V: TRBV7-2; CDR3: CASSSGIGRNEQFF
size: .; J: TRBJ2-7; V: TRBV28; CDR3: CASRRGTYEQYF
size: .; J: TRBJ1-4; V: TRBV28; CDR3: CASIRQGEINEKLFF
size: .; J: TRBJ1-4; V: TRBV2; CDR3: CASSVHHTSSPSTNEKLFF
size: .; J: TRBJ1-2; V: TRBV13; CDR3: CASSPGRYGYTF
size: .; J: TRBJ1-1; V: TRBV18; CDR3: CASSPPFRENTEAFF
size: once; J: TRBJ1-5; V: TRBV27; CDR3: CASSKRGRGFYSNQPQHF
size: .; J: TRBJ2-1; V: TRBV6-4; CDR3: CASRLTSGGVNEQFF
size: .; J: TRBJ1-2; V: TRBV2; CDR3: CASSDFLGVGGYTF
size: few; J: TRBJ2-3; V: TRBV4-3; CDR3: CASSQAGFFTDTQYF
size: .; J: TRBJ2-7; V: TRBV11-3; CDR3: CASSYQGAREQYF
size: .; J: TRBJ1-6; V: TRBV14; CDR3: CASSLGQRNSPLHF